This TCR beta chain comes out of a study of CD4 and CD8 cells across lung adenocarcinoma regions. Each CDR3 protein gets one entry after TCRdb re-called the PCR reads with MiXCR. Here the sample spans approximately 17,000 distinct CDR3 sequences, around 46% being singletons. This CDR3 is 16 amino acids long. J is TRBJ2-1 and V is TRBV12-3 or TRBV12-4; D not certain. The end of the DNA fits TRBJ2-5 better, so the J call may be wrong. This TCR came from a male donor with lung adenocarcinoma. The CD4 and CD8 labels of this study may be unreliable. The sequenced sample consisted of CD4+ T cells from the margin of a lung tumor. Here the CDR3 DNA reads TGTGCCAGCAGGAGGACGTCGGGTTCGAAACAAGAGACCCAGTACTTC. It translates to CASRRTSGSKQETQYF.